The 2 T cell receptor beta chains listed next were all sequenced from one sample in a study of Graves' ophthalmopathy and Graves' hyperthyroidism. Scientists amplified the TCR beta CDR3 regions from RNA transcripts. Second-round multiplex PCR came after a first-round RT-PCR that employed HTBI primers. TCRdb independently ran MiXCR on the multiplex PCR reads; one entry per CDR3 protein. Here the sample spans approximately 460,000 distinct CDR3 sequences, around an eighth being singletons. The sequencing sample was made of blood. Receptors originate from a woman under 40 with Graves' ophthalmopathy.

This clonotype was recorded at least ten times. The gene calls are TRBV11-2 and TRBJ2-7; either TRBD1 or TRBD2 may supply D (5 bases each). V lost 5 bases and J 6 bases, leaving 17 bases between the germline ends. This CDR3 is built from 14 residues. Per the germline V gene, CDR1 is SGHAT and CDR2 is FQNNGV. Written as DNA, the CDR3 is TGTGCCAGCAGCCTATCCTTTGGGGGAGTCGAGCAGTACTTC. The encoded protein is CASSLSFGGVEQYF.

This clonotype was found a few times. This sequence joins TRBV28 and TRBJ2-5; D may be TRBD2 (7 bases). V was trimmed by 5 bases and J by 4 bases, leaving 14 bases between them. CDR1 MDHEN and CDR2 SYDVKM come from the germline V gene. The CDR3 runs to 14 residues. This chain's CDR3 is CASSSRGGGETQYF. CDR3 nucleotides: TGTGCCAGCAGTAGCAGAGGGGGGGGAGAGACCCAGTACTTC.